The T cell receptor beta chain under discussion was sequenced for a study of OX40 agonist ivuxolimab in advanced cancers. The wider study: Two cutaneous melanoma patients and one hepatocellular carcinoma patient, three in all, had partial responses. General study findings and limits: At 0.1 to 3.0 mg/kg, clonal expansion of CD4+ and CD8+ blood T cells had occurred by week 6. More expanded clones were seen, on average, in CD8+ T cells than in CD4+.

This clone was observed a handful of times. What it recognizes is unknown. Patients with autoimmune history or systemic immunosuppression were excluded. Data came from immunoSEQ multiplex PCR; TCRdb stores just in-frame clones and leaves some out. Of about 35,000 clones in the sample, around 84% are singletons; the top ten hold less than 2%. The germline gives CDR1 SGHVS, CDR2 FQNEAQ. The CDR3 consists of 14 residues. Trimming shortened V by 6 bases and J by 1 base, and 12 bases separated the two germline ends. V gene TRBV7-8 combines with J gene TRBJ1-1, with unresolved D. Here the sequenced sample was CD4+ or CD8+ T cells sorted from blood, taken in a trial of the OX40 agonist ivuxolimab. The sequence was collected from an adult with an advanced solid tumor such as melanoma, head and neck, liver or kidney cancer. CDR3 residues: CASRHMDGNTEAFF. CDR3 coding DNA: TGTGCCAGCAGACACATGGACGGGAACACTGAAGCTTTCTTT.